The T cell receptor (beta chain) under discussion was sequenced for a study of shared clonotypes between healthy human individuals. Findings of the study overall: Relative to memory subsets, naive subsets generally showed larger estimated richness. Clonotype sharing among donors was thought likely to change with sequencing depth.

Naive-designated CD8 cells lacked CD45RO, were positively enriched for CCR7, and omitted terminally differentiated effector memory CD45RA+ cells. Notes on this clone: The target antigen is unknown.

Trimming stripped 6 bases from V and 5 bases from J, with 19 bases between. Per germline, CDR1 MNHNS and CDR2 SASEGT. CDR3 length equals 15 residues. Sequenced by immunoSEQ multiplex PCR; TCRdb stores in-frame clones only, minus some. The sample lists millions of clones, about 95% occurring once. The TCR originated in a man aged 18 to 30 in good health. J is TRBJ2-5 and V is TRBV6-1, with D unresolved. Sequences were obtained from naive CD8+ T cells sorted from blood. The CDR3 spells CASSWPGLSTETQYF. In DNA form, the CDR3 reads TGTGCCAGCAGCTGGCCGGGCCTCTCTACGGAGACCCAGTACTTC.